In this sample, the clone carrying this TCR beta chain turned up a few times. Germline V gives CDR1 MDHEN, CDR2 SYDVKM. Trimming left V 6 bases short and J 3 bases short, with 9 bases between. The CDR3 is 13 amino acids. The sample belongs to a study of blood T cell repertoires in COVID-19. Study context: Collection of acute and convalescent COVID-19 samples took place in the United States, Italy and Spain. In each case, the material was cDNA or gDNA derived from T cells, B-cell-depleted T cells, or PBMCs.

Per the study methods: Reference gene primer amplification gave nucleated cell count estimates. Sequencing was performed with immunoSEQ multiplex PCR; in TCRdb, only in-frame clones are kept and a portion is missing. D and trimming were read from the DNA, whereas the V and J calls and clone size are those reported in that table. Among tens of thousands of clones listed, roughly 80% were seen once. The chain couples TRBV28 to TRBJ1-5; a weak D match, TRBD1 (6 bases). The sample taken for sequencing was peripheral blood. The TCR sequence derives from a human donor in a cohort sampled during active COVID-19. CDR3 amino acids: CASRGGVNQPQHF. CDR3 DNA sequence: TGTGCCAGCAGAGGGGGAGTCAATCAGCCCCAGCATTTT.